The following is a TCR beta chain sequence with its context. Its antigen is not identified. This record belongs to a study of cytomegalovirus exposure and HLA in healthy donors. The CDR3 runs to 15 residues. The germline CDR1 and CDR2 sequences are SGHDT and YYEEEE. Deletions cut 5 bases from V and 8 bases from J, with 17 bases between. Findings of the study overall: It was reportedly the case that the classifier diagnosed cytomegalovirus status with high specificity and sensitivity. The study labeled fewer than 200 TCR beta chains cytomegalovirus-associated. Later, an analysis found that TCR clusters from the first cohort tended to co-occur in the 95 to 150 validation repertoires.

Profiled with immunoSEQ multiplex PCR; TCRdb holds only in-frame clones, not every one. The data contain some 200,000 clones, 65% to 85% of them singletons. This receptor was taken from a woman in her late teens or twenties in good health and CMV-seropositive. The specimen was PBMCs. This sequence joins TRBV5-6 and TRBJ1-6; tentatively, D is TRBD1 (5 bases). In nucleotides, the CDR3 is TGTGCCAGCAGAACCAAGGGGTATTACGATTCACCCCTCCACTTT. It encodes CASRTKGYYDSPLHF.